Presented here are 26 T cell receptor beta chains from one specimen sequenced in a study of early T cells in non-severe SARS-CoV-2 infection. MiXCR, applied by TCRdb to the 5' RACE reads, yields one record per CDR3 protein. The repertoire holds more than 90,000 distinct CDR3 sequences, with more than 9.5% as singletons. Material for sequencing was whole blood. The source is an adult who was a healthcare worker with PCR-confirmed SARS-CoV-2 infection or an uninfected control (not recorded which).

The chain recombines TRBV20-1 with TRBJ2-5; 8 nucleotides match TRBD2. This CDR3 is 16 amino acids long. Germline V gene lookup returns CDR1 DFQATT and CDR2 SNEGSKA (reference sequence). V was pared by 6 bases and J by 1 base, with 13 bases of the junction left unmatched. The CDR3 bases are TGCAGTGCCACTCGCTCGGCAGCGGGAGTCCAAGAGACCCAGTACTTC. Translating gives CSATRSAAGVQETQYF.

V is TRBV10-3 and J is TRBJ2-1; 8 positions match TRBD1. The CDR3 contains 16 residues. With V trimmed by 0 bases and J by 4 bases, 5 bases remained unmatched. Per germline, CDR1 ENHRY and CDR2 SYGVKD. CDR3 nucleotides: TGTGCCATCAGTGAGTCGGGGGGACAGGTTTACAATGAGCAGTTCTTC. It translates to CAISESGGQVYNEQFF.

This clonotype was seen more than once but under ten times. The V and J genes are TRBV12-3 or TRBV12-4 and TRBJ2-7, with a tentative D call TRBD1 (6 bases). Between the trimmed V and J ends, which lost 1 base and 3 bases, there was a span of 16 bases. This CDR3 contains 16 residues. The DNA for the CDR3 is TGTGCCAGCAGTTTAGTCCCAGGGGCTCTTGTCTACGAGCAGTACTTC. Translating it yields CASSLVPGALVYEQYF.

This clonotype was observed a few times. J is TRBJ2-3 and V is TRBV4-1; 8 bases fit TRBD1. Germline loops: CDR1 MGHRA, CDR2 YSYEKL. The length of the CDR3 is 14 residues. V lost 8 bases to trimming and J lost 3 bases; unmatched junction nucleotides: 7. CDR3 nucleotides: TGCGCCAGCGCGGACAGGGAGAGAACAGATACGCAGTATTTT. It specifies CASADRERTDTQYF.

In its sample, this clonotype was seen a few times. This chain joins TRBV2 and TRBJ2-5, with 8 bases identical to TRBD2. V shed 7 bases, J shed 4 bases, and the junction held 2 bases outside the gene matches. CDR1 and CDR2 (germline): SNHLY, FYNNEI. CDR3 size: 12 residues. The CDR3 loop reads CASNAGGETQYF. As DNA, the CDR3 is TGTGCCAGCAACGCGGGGGGAGAGACCCAGTACTTC.

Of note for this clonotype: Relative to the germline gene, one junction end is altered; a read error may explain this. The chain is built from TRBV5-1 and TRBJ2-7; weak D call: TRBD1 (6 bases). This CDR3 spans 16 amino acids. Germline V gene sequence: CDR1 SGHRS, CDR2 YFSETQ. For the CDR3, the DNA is TGTGCCAGCAGCTTGGGTTCGACAGGCTACTCCTACGAGCAGTACTTC. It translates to CASSLGSTGYSYEQYF.

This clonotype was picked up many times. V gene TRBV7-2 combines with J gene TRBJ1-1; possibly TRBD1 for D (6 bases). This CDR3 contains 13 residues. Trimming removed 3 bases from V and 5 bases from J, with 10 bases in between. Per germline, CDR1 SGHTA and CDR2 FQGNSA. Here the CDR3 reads CASSFSRGTEAFF. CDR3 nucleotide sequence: TGTGCCAGCAGCTTTTCAAGGGGGACTGAAGCTTTCTTT. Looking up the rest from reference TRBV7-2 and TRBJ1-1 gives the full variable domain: GAGVSQSPSNKVTEKGKDVELRCDPISGHTALYWYRQSLGQGLEFLIYFQGNSAPDKSGLPSDRFSAERTGGSVSTLTIQRTQQEDSAVYLCASSFSRGTEAFFGQGTRLTVV.

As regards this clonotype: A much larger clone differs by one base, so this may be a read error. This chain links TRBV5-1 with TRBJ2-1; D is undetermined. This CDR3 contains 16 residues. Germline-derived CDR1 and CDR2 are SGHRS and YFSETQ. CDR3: CASCLDGELSYNEQFF. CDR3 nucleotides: TGCGCCAGCTGCTTGGACGGAGAACTTTCCTACAATGAGCAGTTCTTC.

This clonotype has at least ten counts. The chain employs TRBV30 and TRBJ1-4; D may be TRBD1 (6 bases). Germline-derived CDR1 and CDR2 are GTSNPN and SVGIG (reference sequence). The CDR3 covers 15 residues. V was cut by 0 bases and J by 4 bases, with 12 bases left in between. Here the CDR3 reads CAWSVRGSGNEKLFF. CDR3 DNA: TGTGCCTGGAGTGTAAGGGGGTCTGGTAATGAAAAACTGTTTTTT.

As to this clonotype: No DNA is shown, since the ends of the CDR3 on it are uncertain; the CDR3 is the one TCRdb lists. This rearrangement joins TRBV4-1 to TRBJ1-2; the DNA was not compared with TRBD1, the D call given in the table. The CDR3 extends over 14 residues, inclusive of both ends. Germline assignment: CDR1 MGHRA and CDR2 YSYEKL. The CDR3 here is CASSQVGTGNGNTF.

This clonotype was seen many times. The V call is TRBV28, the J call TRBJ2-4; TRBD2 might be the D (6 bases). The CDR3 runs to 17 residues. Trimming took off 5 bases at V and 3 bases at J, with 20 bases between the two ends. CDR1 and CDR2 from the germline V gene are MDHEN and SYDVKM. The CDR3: CASSPPSRERGKNIQYF. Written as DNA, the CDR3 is TGTGCCAGCAGTCCTCCCAGTCGGGAGAGGGGCAAAAACATTCAGTACTTC.

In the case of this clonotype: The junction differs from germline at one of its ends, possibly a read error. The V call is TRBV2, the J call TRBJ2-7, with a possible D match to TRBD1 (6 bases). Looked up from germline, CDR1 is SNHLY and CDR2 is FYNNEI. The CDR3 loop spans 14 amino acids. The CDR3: CATSWGRGSYEQYF. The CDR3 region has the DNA TGTGCCACCAGTTGGGGCAGGGGCTCCTACGAGCAGTACTTC. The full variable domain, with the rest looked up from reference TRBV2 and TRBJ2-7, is EPEVTQTPSHQVTQMGQEVILRCVPISNHLYFYWYRQILGQKVEFLVSFYNNEISEKSEIFDDQFSVERPDGSNFTLKIRSTKLEDSAMYFCATSWGRGSYEQYFGPGTRLTVT.

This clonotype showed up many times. The CDR3 DNA sequence: TGCAGTGCTAGAGTACAGGAGTGGCAGGAGACCCAGTACTTC. The encoded protein is CSARVQEWQETQYF. The chain joins TRBV20-1 to TRBJ2-5, with a possible D match to TRBD1 (5 bases). Germline assignment: CDR1 DFQATT and CDR2 SNEGSKA (reference sequence). This CDR3 contains 14 residues. Trimming shortened V by 1 base and J by 5 bases, and 14 bases separated the two germline ends.

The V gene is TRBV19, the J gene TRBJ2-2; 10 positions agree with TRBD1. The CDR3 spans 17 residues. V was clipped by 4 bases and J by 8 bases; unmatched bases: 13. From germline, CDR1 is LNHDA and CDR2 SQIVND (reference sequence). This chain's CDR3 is CASSRDGWDRGTGELFF. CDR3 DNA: TGTGCCAGTAGTAGGGACGGTTGGGACAGGGGCACGGGGGAGCTGTTTTTT.

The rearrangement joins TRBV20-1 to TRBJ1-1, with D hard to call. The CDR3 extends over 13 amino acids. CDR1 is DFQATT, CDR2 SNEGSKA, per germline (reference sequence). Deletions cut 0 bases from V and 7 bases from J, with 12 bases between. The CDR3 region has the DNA TGCAGTGCTAGAGAGGGTACGGCCGGTGAAGCTTTCTTT. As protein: CSAREGTAGEAFF.

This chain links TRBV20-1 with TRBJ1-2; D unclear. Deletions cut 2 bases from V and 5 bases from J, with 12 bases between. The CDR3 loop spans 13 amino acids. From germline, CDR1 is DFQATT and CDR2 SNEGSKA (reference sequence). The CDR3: CSARSLARYGYTF. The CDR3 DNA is TGCAGTGCTAGATCCCTGGCCCGATATGGCTACACCTTC.

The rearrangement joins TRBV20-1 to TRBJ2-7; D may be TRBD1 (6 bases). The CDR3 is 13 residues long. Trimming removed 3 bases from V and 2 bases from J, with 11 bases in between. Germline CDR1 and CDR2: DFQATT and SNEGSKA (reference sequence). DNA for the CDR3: TGCAGTGCTAGTAGACAGGCCGCCTACGAGCAGTACTTC. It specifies CSASRQAAYEQYF.

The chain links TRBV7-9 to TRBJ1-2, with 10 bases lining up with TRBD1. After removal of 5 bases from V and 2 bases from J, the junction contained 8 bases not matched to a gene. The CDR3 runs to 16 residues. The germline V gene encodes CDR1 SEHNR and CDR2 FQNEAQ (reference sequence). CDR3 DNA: TGTGCCAGCAGCCCGGGACAGGGGTCCTTCAACTATGGCTACACCTTC. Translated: CASSPGQGSFNYGYTF.

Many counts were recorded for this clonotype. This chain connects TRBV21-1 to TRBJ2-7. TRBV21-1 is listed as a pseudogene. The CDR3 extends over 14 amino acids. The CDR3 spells CASSTWNNSYEQYF. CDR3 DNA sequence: TGTGCCAGCAGCACCTGGAATAACTCCTACGAGCAGTACTTC.

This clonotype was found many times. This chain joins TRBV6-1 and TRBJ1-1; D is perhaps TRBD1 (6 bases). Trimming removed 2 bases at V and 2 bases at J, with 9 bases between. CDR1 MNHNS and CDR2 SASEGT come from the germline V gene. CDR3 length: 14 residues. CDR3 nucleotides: TGTGCCAGCAGTGAACGGGGGCAAAACACTGAAGCTTTCTTT. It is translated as CASSERGQNTEAFF.

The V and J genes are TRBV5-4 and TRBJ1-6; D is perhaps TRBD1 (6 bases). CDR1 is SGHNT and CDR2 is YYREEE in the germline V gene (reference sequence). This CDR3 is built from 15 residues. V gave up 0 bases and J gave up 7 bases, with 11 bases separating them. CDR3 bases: TGTGCCAGCAGCTTGGCAGGGGCAGGAAATTCACCCCTCCACTTT. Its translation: CASSLAGAGNSPLHF. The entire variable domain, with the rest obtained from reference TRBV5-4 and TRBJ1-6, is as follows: ETGVTQSPTHLIKTRGQQVTLRCSSQSGHNTVSWYQQALGQGPQFIFQYYREEENGRGNFPPRFSGLQFPNYSSELNVNALELDDSALYLCASSLAGAGNSPLHFGNGTRLTVT.

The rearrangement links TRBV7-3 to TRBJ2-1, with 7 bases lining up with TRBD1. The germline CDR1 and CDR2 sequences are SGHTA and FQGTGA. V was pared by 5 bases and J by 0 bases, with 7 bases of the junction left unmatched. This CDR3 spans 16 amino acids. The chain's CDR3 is CASSAQQGSSYNEQFF. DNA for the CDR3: TGTGCCAGCAGCGCCCAACAGGGGAGCTCCTACAATGAGCAGTTCTTC.

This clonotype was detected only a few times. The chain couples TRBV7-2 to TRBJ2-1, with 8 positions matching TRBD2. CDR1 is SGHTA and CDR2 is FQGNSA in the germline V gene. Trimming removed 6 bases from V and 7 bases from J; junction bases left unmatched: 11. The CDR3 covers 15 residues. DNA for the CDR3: TGTGCCAGCAGTAAATTCAGCGGGAGAGGTAATGAGCAGTTCTTC. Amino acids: CASSKFSGRGNEQFF.

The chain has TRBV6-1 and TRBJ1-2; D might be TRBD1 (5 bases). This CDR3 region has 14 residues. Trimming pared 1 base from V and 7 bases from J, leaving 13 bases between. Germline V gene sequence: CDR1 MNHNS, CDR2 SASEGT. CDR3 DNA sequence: TGTGCCAGCAGTGAAGTTGGCAGGGCGACTGGCTACACCTTC. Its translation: CASSEVGRATGYTF.

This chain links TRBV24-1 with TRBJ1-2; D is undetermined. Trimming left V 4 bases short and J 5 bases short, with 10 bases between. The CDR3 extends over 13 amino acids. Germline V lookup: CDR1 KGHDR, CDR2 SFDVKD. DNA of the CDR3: TGTGCCACCAGTGAAGGGCAGGATTATGGCTACACCTTC. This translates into CATSEGQDYGYTF.

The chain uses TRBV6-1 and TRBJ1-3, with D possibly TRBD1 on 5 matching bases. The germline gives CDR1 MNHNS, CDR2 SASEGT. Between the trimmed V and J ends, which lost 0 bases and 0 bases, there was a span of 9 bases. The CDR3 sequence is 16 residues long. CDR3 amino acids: CASSEATGYSGNTIYF. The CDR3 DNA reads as TGTGCCAGCAGTGAAGCAACAGGCTACTCTGGAAACACCATATATTTT.